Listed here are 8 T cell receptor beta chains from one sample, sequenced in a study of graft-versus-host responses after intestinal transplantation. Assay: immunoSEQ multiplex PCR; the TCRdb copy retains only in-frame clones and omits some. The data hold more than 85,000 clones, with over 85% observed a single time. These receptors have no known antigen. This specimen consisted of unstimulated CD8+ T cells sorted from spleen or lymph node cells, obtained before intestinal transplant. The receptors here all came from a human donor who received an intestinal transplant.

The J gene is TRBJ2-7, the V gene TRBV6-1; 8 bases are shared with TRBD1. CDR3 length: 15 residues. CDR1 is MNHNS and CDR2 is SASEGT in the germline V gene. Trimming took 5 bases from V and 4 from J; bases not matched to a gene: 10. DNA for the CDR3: TGTGCCAGCAGTCGACAGGGGCTTGAAATATACGAGCAGTACTTC. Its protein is CASSRQGLEIYEQYF.

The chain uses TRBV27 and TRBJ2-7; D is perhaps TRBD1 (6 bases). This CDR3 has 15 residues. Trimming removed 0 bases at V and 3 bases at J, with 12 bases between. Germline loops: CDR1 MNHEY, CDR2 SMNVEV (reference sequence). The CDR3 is CASSLSGRQVYEQYF. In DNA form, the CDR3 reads TGTGCCAGCAGTTTATCCGGTCGACAGGTCTACGAGCAGTACTTC.

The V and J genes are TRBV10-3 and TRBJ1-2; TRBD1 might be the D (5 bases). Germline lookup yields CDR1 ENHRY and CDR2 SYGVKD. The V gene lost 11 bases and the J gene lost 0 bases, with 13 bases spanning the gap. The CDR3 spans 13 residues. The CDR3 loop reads CALSGIPNYGYTF. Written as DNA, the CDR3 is TGTGCCTTGTCAGGGATCCCTAACTATGGCTACACCTTC.

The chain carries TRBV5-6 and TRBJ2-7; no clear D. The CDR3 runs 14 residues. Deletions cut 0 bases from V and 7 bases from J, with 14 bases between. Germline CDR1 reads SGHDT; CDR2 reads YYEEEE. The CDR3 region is CASSLEGPAEEQYF. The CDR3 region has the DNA TGTGCCAGCAGCTTGGAGGGCCCCGCCGAGGAGCAGTACTTC.

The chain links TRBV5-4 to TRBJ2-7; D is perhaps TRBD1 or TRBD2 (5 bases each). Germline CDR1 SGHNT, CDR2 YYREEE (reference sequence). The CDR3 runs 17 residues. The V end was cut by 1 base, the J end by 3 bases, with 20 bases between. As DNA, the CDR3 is TGTGCCAGCAGCTTGTGGGGGACCCCAAGGGAAGGCTACGAGCAGTACTTC. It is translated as CASSLWGTPREGYEQYF.

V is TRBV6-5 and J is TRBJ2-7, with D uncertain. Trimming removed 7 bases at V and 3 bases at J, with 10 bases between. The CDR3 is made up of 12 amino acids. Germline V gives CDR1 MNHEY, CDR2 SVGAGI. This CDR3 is CASKVPDYEQYF. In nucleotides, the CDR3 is TGTGCCAGCAAGGTCCCAGACTACGAGCAGTACTTC.

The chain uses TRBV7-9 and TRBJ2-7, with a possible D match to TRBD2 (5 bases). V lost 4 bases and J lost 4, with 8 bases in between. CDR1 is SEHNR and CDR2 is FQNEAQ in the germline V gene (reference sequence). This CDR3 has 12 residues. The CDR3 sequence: CASSSGLYEQYF. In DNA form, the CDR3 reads TGTGCCAGCAGCTCCGGACTTTACGAGCAGTACTTC.

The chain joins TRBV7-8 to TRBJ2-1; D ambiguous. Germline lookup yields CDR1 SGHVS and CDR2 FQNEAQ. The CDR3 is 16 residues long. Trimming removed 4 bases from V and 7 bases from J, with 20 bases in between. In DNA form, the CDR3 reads TGTGCCAGCAGCTCCTACCCCTTGGTGGGAAGGAATGAGCAGTTCTTC. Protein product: CASSSYPLVGRNEQFF. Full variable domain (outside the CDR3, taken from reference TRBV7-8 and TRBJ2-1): GAGVSQSPRYKVAKRGQDVALRCDPISGHVSLFWYQQALGQGPEFLTYFQNEAQLDKSGLPSDRFFAERPEGSVSTLKIQRTQQEDSAVYLCASSSYPLVGRNEQFFGPGTRLTVL.